A selection of T cell receptor beta chains follows, all from one sample in a study of cytomegalovirus exposure and HLA in healthy donors. TCRdb's table, derived via immunoSEQ multiplex PCR, lists solely in-frame clones and lacks some. The sample shows 90,000 to 150,000 clones, around three quarters of them seen only once. Sequencing was carried out using PBMCs. Receptors were obtained from a woman aged 25 to 45 in good health and CMV-seropositive. CDR3s include the opening cysteine and the closing phenylalanine or tryptophan. A D gene is named only where the DNA matches it firmly. Expanded clones are given a class, and other clones once, few, many or no size at all.

D gene	clone size	V gene	J gene	CDR3 DNA	CDR3 protein
NA	once	TRBV30	TRBJ1-2	TGTGCCTGTTACGGCGGGACGGCTTCTAACTATGGCTACACCTTC	CACYGGTASNYGYTF
TRBD1	NA	TRBV2	TRBJ2-2	TGTGCCAGCAGGGACAGGGGGCTGACCGGGGAGCTGTTTTTT	CASRDRGLTGELFF
NA	few	TRBV4-1	TRBJ2-1	TGCGCCAGCAGCCAAGACAGGCTAGCGCGAAACAATGAGCAGTTCTTC	CASSQDRLARNNEQFF
NA	NA	TRBV5-4	TRBJ2-7	TGTGCCAGCAGCTTGGGCGGCGCGACAGCCTACTACGAGCAGTACTTC	CASSLGGATAYYEQYF
NA	NA	TRBV29-1	TRBJ1-1	TGCAGCGTAACGTCGTCGCGGGGAGGACACAACACTGAAGCTTTCTTT	CSVTSSRGGHNTEAFF
TRBD2	NA	TRBV4-3	TRBJ2-1	TGCGCCAGCAGCCAAGATATCCTGGACCCTAGCGGGGCAAACAATGAGCAGTTCTTC	CASSQDILDPSGANNEQFF
NA	NA	TRBV7-8	TRBJ2-1	TGTGCCAGCAGCCCCGGACTACTTTGGGGGGTCTTC	CASSPGLLWGVF
NA	NA	TRBV4-2	TRBJ2-7	TGTGCCAGCAGCCAAGTATCAGGGATTTACGAGCAGTACTTC	CASSQVSGIYEQYF
TRBD2	NA	TRBV15	TRBJ2-3	TGTGCCACCAGCAGGACTAGCGGTTCTAGCACAGATACGCAGTATTTT	CATSRTSGSSTDTQYF
NA	once	TRBV6-6	TRBJ1-5	TGTGCCAGCAGTTACTCTCTGGAGGTGGGCAATCAGCCCCAGCATTTT	CASSYSLEVGNQPQHF
NA	NA	TRBV11-3	TRBJ1-4	TGTGCCAGCAGCTTAGAGGTAGGGGAAGCGACTAATGAAAAACTGTTTTTT	CASSLEVGEATNEKLFF
NA	NA	TRBV5-4	TRBJ2-7	TGTGCCAGCAGCCCCGACTCGGACAACTCCTACGAGCAGTACTTC	CASSPDSDNSYEQYF
NA	NA	TRBV5-1	TRBJ1-2	TGCGCCAGCAGCTCGACAGCCTCTTATGGCTACACCTTC	CASSSTASYGYTF
NA	NA	TRBV9	TRBJ1-1	TGTGCCAGCAGCGTAGGTTCGCAGGGGAGCACTGAAGCTTTCTTT	CASSVGSQGSTEAFF
TRBD1	NA	TRBV4-1	TRBJ2-7	TGCGCCAGCAGCCACATGCCGGGACAGGGCGGCGAGCAGTACTTC	CASSHMPGQGGEQYF
NA	NA	TRBV11-2	TRBJ2-6	TGTGCCAGCAGCTTTAACAGGGTAGATTCGGGGGCCAACGTCCTGACTTTC	CASSFNRVDSGANVLTF
NA	once	TRBV7-9	TRBJ1-2	TGTGCCAGCAGCTTAGAAAGAGGGGGAGCTAACTATGGCTACACCTTC	CASSLERGGANYGYTF
NA	once	TRBV4-3	TRBJ1-4	TGCGCCAGCAGCCAAGATCACAGGGAGTATGAAAAACTGTTTTTT	CASSQDHREYEKLFF
TRBD1	NA	TRBV6-5	TRBJ1-2	TGTGCCAGCAGTGAGCAGGGGGCGCGCGGCTACACCTTC	CASSEQGARGYTF
TRBD2	few	TRBV7-7	TRBJ2-5	TGTGCCAGCAGCCCCGGGGGTCGGGGGGGCGGAGAGACCCAGTACTTC	CASSPGGRGGGETQYF
NA	few	TRBV6-5	TRBJ2-7	TGTGCCAGCAGCCGTGGGCAGCACTACGAGCAGTACTTC	CASSRGQHYEQYF
TRBD2	NA	TRBV29-1	TRBJ2-3	TGCAGCGTTGAGGGGACTAGCGGGGGGACAGATACGCAGTATTTT	CSVEGTSGGTDTQYF
NA	NA	TRBV6-1	TRBJ1-3	TGTGCCAGCAGATTGACAGACTCTGGAAACACCATATATTTT	CASRLTDSGNTIYF
NA	once	TRBV7-7	TRBJ2-1	TGTGCCAGCAGCACCCAACCCGGCGGGGAGCAGTTCTTC	CASSTQPGGEQFF
TRBD1	NA	TRBV5-1	TRBJ2-2	TGCGCCAGCAGCCTGGGGGACAGTTCCGGGGAGCTGTTTTTT	CASSLGDSSGELFF
NA	NA	TRBV5-5	TRBJ1-6	TGTGCCAGCAGCATCGCCGAGACAGGCAATTCACCCCTCCACTTT	CASSIAETGNSPLHF
NA	few	TRBV4-1	TRBJ1-4	TGCGCCAGCAGGGAAACCTGGGTCGGGGAAAAACTGTTTTTT	CASRETWVGEKLFF
NA	NA	TRBV5-4	TRBJ2-2	TGTGCCAGCAGTCCAACTGGGTCAGGGGCCGGGGAGCTGTTTTTT	CASSPTGSGAGELFF
TRBD1	NA	TRBV13	TRBJ2-7	TGTGCCAGCAGCATCGGGGACAGGGTCGACGAGCAGTACTTC	CASSIGDRVDEQYF
NA	NA	TRBV5-1	TRBJ2-3	TGCGCCAGCAGCTTGAATCAGTACACAGATACGCAGTATTTT	CASSLNQYTDTQYF
TRBD1	NA	TRBV5-4	TRBJ1-1	TGTGCCAGCAGCCCCCGACAGGGGCGATCGGCAGCTTTCTTT	CASSPRQGRSAAFF
NA	once	TRBV5-4	TRBJ1-6	TGTGCCAGCAGCTTATCGGGGTCAAGCTCCTATAATTCACCCCTCCACTTT	CASSLSGSSSYNSPLHF
TRBD1	NA	TRBV6-6	TRBJ1-4	TGTGCCAGCAGGGCTGCACCGGGACAGGGAGATGAAAAACTGTTTTTT	CASRAAPGQGDEKLFF
TRBD1	NA	TRBV6-6	TRBJ2-5	TGTGCCAGTGGACAGGGCCAGACCCAGTACTTC	CASGQGQTQYF
NA	NA	TRBV7-8	TRBJ2-6	TGTGCCAGCAGCTTACGGTGGGGGGTCGGCAGGGCCTCTGGGGCCGACGTCCTGACTTTC	CASSLRWGVGRASGADVLTF
NA	NA	TRBV6-6	TRBJ1-5	TGTGCCAGCAGCCCAGGGTTTAGAGAGCCCCAGCATTTT	CASSPGFREPQHF
NA	NA	TRBV5-6	TRBJ1-3	TGTGCCAGCAACCTCAGGGGATCTGGAAACACCATATATTTT	CASNLRGSGNTIYF
NA	NA	TRBV7-9	TRBJ2-7	TGTGCCAGCAGCGAGAGGCCAGGGCTGAACGAGCAGTACTTC	CASSERPGLNEQYF
TRBD1	NA	TRBV23-1	TRBJ1-1	TGCGCCAGCATCCGCGGGACAGCGAACACTGAAGCTTTCTTT	CASIRGTANTEAFF
NA	NA	TRBV12-1	TRBJ1-6	TGTGCCAGCTTAGGTGAGGGGAGGAATTCACCCCTCCACTTT	CASLGEGRNSPLHF
NA	NA	TRBV12-5	TRBJ1-1	TGTGCTAGTGGTTTGAGAGGCCCTGAAGCTTTCTTT	CASGLRGPEAFF
NA	NA	TRBV28	TRBJ1-1	TGTGCCAGCAGTCCAACAGGTAGCCTTGAAGCTTTCTTT	CASSPTGSLEAFF
NA	NA	TRBV6-5	TRBJ2-7	TGTGCCAGCAGTTTTGGCAGGGGAGCCTACGAGCAGTACTTC	CASSFGRGAYEQYF
TRBD2	few	TRBV11-2	TRBJ2-2	TGTGCCAGCAGCGACCCCGGGGGGGGGAACACCGGGGAGCTGTTTTTT	CASSDPGGGNTGELFF
NA	many	TRBV10-2	TRBJ1-2	TGCGCCAGCAGTGAATGGACAGAGGGTGGCTACACCTTC	CASSEWTEGGYTF
TRBD1	NA	TRBV28	TRBJ1-2	TGTGCCAGCAGTCGGGGACAGGGGCGGGATGGCTACACCTTC	CASSRGQGRDGYTF